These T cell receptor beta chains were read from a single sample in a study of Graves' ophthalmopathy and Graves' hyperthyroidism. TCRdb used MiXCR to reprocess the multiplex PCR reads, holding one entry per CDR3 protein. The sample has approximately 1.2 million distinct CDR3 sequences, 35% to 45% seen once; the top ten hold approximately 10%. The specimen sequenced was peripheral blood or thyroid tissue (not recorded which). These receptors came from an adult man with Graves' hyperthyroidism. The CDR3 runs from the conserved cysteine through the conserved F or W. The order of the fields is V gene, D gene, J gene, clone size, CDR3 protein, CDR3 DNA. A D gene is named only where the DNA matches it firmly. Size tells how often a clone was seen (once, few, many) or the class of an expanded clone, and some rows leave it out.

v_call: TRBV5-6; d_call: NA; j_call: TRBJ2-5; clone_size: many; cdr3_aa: CASSLRGNQETQYF; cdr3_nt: TGTGCCAGCAGCCTCCGGGGCAACCAAGAGACCCAGTACTTC
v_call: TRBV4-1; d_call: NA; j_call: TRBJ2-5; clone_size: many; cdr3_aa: CASSRPTLGVKTQYF; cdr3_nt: TGCGCCAGCAGTAGGCCGACGTTGGGGGTTAAGACCCAGTACTTC
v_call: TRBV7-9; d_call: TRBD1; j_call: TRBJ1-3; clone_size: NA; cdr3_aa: CASSASDRGNTIYF; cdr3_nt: TGTGCCAGCAGCGCGTCGGACAGGGGAAACACCATATATTTT
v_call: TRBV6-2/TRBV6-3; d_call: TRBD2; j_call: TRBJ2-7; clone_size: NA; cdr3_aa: CASRVAGGTYEQYF; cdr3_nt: TGTGCCAGCCGTGTAGCGGGAGGAACCTACGAGCAGTACTTC
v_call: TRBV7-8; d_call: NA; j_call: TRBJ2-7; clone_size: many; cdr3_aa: CASSLISEQYF; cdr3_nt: TGTGCCAGCAGCTTGATTTCCGAGCAGTACTTC
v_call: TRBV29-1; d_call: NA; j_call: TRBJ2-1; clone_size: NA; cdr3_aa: CSVEHEQFF; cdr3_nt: TGCAGCGTTGAACATGAGCAGTTCTTC
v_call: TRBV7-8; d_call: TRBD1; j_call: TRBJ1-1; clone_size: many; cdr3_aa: CASSPYRGRTFF; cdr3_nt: TGTGCCAGCAGCCCATACAGGGGGAGAACTTTCTTT
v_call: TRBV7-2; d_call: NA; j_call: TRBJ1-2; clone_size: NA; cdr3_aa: CASSFAGVDYTF; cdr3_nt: TGTGCCAGCAGCTTCGCAGGCGTCGACTACACCTTC
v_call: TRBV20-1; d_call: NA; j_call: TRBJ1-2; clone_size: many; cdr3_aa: CSAIDRGSSSYGYTF; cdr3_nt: TGCAGCGCCATTGACCGCGGGTCATCATCCTATGGCTACACCTTC
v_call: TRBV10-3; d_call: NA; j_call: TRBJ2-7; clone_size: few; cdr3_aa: CASSYSLPDHYEQYF; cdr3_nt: TGTGCCAGCAGTTACTCGTTACCGGACCACTACGAGCAGTACTTC
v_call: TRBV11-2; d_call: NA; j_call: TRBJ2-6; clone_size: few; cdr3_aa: CASSLDSGVGANVLTF; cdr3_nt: TGTGCCAGCAGCTTAGATTCTGGGGTTGGGGCCAACGTCCTGACTTTC
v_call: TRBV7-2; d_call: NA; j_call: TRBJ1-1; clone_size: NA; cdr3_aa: CASSWRSSRENTEAFF; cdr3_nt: TGTGCCAGCAGCTGGAGGAGTAGCAGGGAGAACACTGAAGCTTTCTTT
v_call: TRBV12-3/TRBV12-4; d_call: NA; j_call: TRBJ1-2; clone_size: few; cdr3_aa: CAINRGAHGYTF; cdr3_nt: TGTGCCATCAACCGGGGAGCCCATGGCTACACCTTC
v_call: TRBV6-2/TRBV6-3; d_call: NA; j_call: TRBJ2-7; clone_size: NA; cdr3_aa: CASSYSITRWMGDEQYF; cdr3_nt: TGTGCCAGCAGTTACTCGATTACTAGGTGGATGGGTGACGAGCAGTACTTC
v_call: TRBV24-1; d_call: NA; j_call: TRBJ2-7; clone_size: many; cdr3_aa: CATSDPNEREQYF; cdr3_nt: TGTGCCACCAGTGACCCTAACGAACGCGAGCAGTACTTC
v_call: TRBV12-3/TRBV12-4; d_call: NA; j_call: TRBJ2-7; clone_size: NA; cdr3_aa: CASNLGQVTYEQYF; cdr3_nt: TGTGCCAGCAACTTAGGGCAGGTAACCTACGAGCAGTACTTC
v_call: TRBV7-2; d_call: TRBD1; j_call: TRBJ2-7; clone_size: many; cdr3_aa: CASSRSGQGSINEQYF; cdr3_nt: TGTGCCAGCAGCCGCTCAGGACAGGGATCAATCAACGAGCAGTACTTC
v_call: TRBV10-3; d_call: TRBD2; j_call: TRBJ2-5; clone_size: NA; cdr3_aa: CAISELPLAGGETQYF; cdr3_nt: TGTGCCATCAGTGAGCTCCCACTAGCGGGGGGGGAGACCCAGTACTTC
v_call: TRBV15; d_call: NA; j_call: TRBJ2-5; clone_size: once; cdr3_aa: CATSRDWTDAETQYF; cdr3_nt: TGTGCCACCAGCAGAGATTGGACAGACGCGGAGACCCAGTACTTC
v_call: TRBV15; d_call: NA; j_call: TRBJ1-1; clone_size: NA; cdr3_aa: CASTPNLRSPEAFF; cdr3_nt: TGTGCCAGCACCCCCAACCTCCGGTCCCCTGAAGCTTTCTTT
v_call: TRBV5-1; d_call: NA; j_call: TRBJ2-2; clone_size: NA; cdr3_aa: CASSLTSDKVGELFF; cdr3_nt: TGCGCCAGCAGCTTGACTTCAGACAAAGTGGGGGAGCTGTTTTTT
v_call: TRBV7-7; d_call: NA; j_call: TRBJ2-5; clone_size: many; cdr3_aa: CASSSAGGVETQYF; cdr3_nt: TGTGCCAGCAGCTCCGCCGGAGGGGTAGAGACCCAGTACTTC
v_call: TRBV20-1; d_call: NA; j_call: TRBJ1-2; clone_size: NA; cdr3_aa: CSATPGGWGDDGYTF; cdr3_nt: TGCAGTGCCACTCCGGGCGGTTGGGGGGACGATGGCTACACCTTC
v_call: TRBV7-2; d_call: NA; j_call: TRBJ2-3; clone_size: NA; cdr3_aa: CASSPRGGGTDTQYF; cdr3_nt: TGTGCCAGCAGCCCGAGGGGGGGGGGCACAGATACGCAGTATTTT
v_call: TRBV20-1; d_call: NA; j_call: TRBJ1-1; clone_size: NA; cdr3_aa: CSARDPRTTEAFF; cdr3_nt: TGCAGTGCTAGAGACCCCCGGACCACTGAAGCTTTCTTT
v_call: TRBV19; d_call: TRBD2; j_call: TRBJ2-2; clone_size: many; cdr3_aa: CASSILTSGGTGELFF; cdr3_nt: TGTGCCAGTAGTATCCTGACTAGCGGGGGGACCGGGGAGCTGTTTTTT
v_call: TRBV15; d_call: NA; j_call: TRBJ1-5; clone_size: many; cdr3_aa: CATSRGLGGGSNQPQHF; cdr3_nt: TGTGCCACCAGCAGAGGCCTCGGGGGGGGAAGCAATCAGCCCCAGCATTTT
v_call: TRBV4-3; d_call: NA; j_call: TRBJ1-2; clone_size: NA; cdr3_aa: CASSQVVGASVYGYTF; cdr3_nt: TGCGCCAGCAGCCAAGTCGTCGGGGCTTCAGTCTATGGCTACACCTTC
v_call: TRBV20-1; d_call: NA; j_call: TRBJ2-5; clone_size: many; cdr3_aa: CSASGPPQETQYF; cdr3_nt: TGCAGTGCTAGTGGACCCCCCCAAGAGACCCAGTACTTC
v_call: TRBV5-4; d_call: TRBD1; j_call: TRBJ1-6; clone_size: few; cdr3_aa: CASSPGTGRVNSPLHF; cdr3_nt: TGTGCCAGCAGCCCTGGGACAGGGAGGGTCAATTCACCCCTCCACTTT
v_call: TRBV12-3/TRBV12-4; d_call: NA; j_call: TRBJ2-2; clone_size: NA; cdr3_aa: CASSFRVTGELFF; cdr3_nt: TGTGCCAGCAGTTTCAGGGTCACCGGGGAGCTGTTTTTT
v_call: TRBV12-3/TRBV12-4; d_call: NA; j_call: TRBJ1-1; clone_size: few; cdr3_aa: CASQSPGQGVAEAFF; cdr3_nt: TGTGCCAGTCAATCCCCGGGGCAGGGTGTAGCTGAAGCTTTCTTT
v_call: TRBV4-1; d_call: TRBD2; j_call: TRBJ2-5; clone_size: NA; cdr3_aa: CASSQDGTTRRTQYF; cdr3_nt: TGCGCCAGCAGCCAAGATGGGACTACCCGGCGGACCCAGTACTTC
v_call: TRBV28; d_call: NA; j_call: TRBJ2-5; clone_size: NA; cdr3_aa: CASSLSVGQETQYF; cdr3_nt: TGTGCCAGCAGTTTAAGTGTCGGTCAAGAGACCCAGTACTTC
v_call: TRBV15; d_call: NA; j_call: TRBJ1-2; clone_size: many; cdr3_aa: CATSSHSGGYTF; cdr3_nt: TGTGCCACCAGCAGTCACTCGGGCGGCTACACCTTC
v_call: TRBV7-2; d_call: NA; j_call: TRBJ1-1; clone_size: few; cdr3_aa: CASSQDSTVITEAFF; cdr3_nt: TGCGCCAGCAGCCAAGATTCGACAGTTATCACTGAAGCTTTCTTT
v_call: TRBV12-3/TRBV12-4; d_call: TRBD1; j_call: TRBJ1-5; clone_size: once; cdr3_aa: CASRLGGTGVLQPQHF; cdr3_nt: TGTGCCAGCAGGTTGGGTGGGACAGGGGTTCTTCAGCCCCAGCATTTT
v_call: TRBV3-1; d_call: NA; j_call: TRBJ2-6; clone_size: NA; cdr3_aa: CASSQGKGLGPGANVLTF; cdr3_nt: TGTGCCAGCAGCCAAGGAAAAGGGCTGGGGCCTGGGGCCAACGTCCTGACTTTC
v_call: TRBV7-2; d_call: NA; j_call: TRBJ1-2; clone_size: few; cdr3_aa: CASSQSRDWSGYGYTF; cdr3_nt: TGCGCCAGCAGCCAGAGCCGGGACTGGAGTGGGTATGGCTACACCTTC
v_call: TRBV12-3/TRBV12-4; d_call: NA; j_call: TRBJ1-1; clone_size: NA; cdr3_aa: CASYDAQAMNTEAFF; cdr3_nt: TGTGCCAGTTATGATGCGCAGGCCATGAACACTGAAGCTTTCTTT
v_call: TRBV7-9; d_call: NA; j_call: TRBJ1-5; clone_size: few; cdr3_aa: CASSPSGGHGQPQHF; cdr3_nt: TGTGCCAGCAGCCCCTCGGGGGGCCACGGTCAGCCCCAGCATTTT
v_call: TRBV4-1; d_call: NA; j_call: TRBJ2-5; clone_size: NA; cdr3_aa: CASSPPHGGGPGETQYF; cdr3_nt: TGCGCCAGCAGCCCCCCCCATGGAGGGGGGCCAGGAGAGACCCAGTACTTC
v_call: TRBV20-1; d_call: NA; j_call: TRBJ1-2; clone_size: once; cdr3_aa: CSATERGRRNYGYTF; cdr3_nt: TGCAGTGCTACCGAGAGGGGCAGGAGAAACTATGGCTACACCTTC